This TCR beta chain is drawn from a study of T cells in Graves' hyperthyroidism and ophthalmopathy (dated by TCRdb to the late 2010s). Context from the whole study: Peripheral blood was collected at initial diagnosis, before any treatment. A discovery cohort of roughly 96 patients, approximately 45 with Graves' ophthalmopathy and fewer than 65 with stable Graves' hyperthyroidism, was used to find distinguishing TCR V-J signatures. The 80 to 100 discovery patients were randomly divided into training and test sets at a 7:3 ratio. The paper reports TCR Vbeta CDR3 sequencing of over 130 peripheral blood samples: 43 ophthalmopathy, about 75 hyperthyroidism and around 17 progressor patients. The study also compared thyroid tissue and blood T-cell repertoires from more than 5 Graves' hyperthyroidism patients. Prospective prediction of ophthalmopathy was tested in an independent validation cohort consisting of 18 hyperthyroidism patients and more than 15 patients who later progressed to ophthalmopathy. Following sampling, methimazole starting at 30 mg daily was given to hyperthyroidism patients, and high-dose intravenous methylprednisolone was given to ophthalmopathy patients. Beyond this particular receptor, the publication reports: Most expanded thyroid clonotypes (frequency above 0.001) were also detected in blood, suggesting blood repertoires may reflect thyroid immune responses. In cross-validation, a model built on a 13 V-J signature told ophthalmopathy apart from stable hyperthyroidism with approximately 90% sensitivity and around 81% specificity, and in testing the same model reached 80%/75%. No statistical method was used to set the sample size in advance, and investigators knew the group allocation. In validation, the model predicted progression to ophthalmopathy a median of roughly 6.2 months before onset, with about 64% sensitivity and roughly 79% specificity.

This clonotype showed up just a few times. Its antigen has not been determined. Nothing much larger sits one base from this clone, and base qualities are not available. The TCR beta CDR3 regions were amplified from RNA transcripts. The TCR CDR3 was subjected to a first round of RT-PCR using the HTBI primer set and the Qiagen OneStep RT-PCR kit. Libraries were constructed in a second round of multiplex PCR, after which size selection and purification were performed. Sequencing of the libraries was done on an Illumina HiSeq2000 using paired-end 100 bp reads. Per the authors' processing: SOAPnuke was used to process the raw data, with reads discarded if the reads contained adapters or uncalled bases, had a mean Phred below 15, or lacked an exact constant-primer or identifier match. COPE v1.2.5 was used to merge the high-quality paired reads, and each unique nucleotide sequence was defined as a clonotype. Clonotypes were aligned to IMGT TRBV, TRBD and TRBJ reference segments using MiTCR v1.1. The analysis included only V-J combinations with a frequency above 0.0001, which together covered 99% to 99.2% of the repertoires. The TCS score was defined as the ratio of F50 (clonal expansion) to E x V (chaos), calculated using BLOSUM62-based TCRdist between CDR3 peptides within each V-J. Welch's t-statistics and random forest reduced some 510 V-J features to roughly 13, which were used in a naive Bayes classifier (R e1071). TCRdb redid the processing of the public reads, applying fastp at Q25 and MiXCR, and retained in-frame beta chains. Records with the same CDR3 protein are collapsed into one entry carrying the most frequent genes and DNA. The V and J calls follow TCRdb's processing rather than the paper's. This sample holds hundreds of thousands of distinct CDR3 sequences; about 18% were observed only once. Jointly, the top ten make up 3.7% of the sample.

Stable Graves' hyperthyroidism was defined as the absence of progression to ophthalmopathy over 18 months of follow-up. Hyperthyroidism patients were aged 18 to 65 years and newly diagnosed, with disease duration of less than 2 months. Exclusion was applied to patients with uncontrolled infections, other autoimmune diseases, pregnancy or lactation. Diagnoses relied on clinical symptoms, serum thyroxine and TRAb, thyroid ultrasound and orbital computed tomography. PBMCs were separated from approximately 10 ml of fresh peripheral blood using Ficoll-Paque density gradient centrifugation. Total RNA was extracted with Trizol reagent, and quality was checked on an Agilent 2100 Bioanalyzer. What was sequenced was blood. The clonotype comes from a woman under 30 with Graves' hyperthyroidism.

The CDR3 region has the sequence CASSPSGAGYEQYF. The nucleotide sequence is given as TGCGCCAGCAGCCCTAGCGGCGCCGGCTACGAGCAGTACTTC. This sequence uses TRBV5-1 and TRBJ2-7, and TRBD2 aligns with 7 junction nucleotides. From V the trimming removes 4 bases and from J it removes 3 bases, while the gene matches leave 7 bases of the junction unaccounted for. The CDR3 runs 14 amino acids, cysteine and phenylalanine included. Solely the CDR3 DNA is kept, with 42 bases framed from the first base. Taken from the germline V gene, the CDR1 and CDR2 loops are SGHRS and YFSETQ. Supplemented by the reference TRBV5-1 and TRBJ2-7 proteins around the CDR3, the complete variable domain is KAGVTQTPRYLIKTRGQQVTLSCSPISGHRSVSWYQQTPGQGLQFLFEYFSETQRNKGNFPGRFSGRQFSNSRSEMNVSTLELGDSALYLCASSPSGAGYEQYFGPGTRLTVT.